The rows below give T cell receptor beta chains drawn from one sample of a study of cytomegalovirus exposure and HLA in healthy donors. The protocol was immunoSEQ multiplex PCR, while the TCRdb copy is restricted to in-frame clones and leaves out a portion. Of about 210,000 clones listed, around 83% were seen once; the top ten hold 0.24%. Sequenced material: PBMCs. Receptors were obtained from a girl aged 2-15 years in good health and CMV-seronegative. The CDR3 runs from the conserved cysteine through the conserved F or W. The D gene is left open where the match is weak. Clone size is shown for a subset of rows, as once, few, many or a class of expanded clone.

clone size	V gene	D gene	J gene	CDR3 DNA	CDR3 protein
.	TRBV5-8	.	TRBJ1-5	TGTGCCAGCAGCTGGCTGGACAGCGCTAGGGCTAGCAATCAGCCCCAGCATTTT	CASSWLDSARASNQPQHF
.	TRBV5-1	TRBD2	TRBJ2-3	TGCGCCAGCAGCTTGGGGTCTCTAGCGGGAGCAGATACGCAGTATTTT	CASSLGSLAGADTQYF
.	TRBV19	TRBD2	TRBJ2-2	TGTGCCAGTAGTGAGGGTAGCGGGGACGGGGAGCTGTTTTTT	CASSEGSGDGELFF
.	TRBV11-3	.	TRBJ2-6	TGTGCCAGCAGCTTAGCCCACTCTGGGGCCAACGTCCTGACTTTC	CASSLAHSGANVLTF
few	TRBV2	TRBD1	TRBJ1-2	TGTGCCAGCAGTGAGTTGGGACAGAGGGAGGAAGGCTACACCTTC	CASSELGQREEGYTF
few	TRBV19	TRBD1	TRBJ1-4	TGTGCCAGTTACGGACAGGGGGCGGCAAAACTGTTTTTT	CASYGQGAAKLFF
.	TRBV6-1	.	TRBJ1-5	TGTGCCAGCAGTGATTTTGGACAGCCCAATCAGCCCCAGCATTTT	CASSDFGQPNQPQHF
.	TRBV7-9	TRBD1	TRBJ1-6	TGTGCCAGCAGCACGGACAGGGCTCCGTCGAATTCACCCCTCCACTTT	CASSTDRAPSNSPLHF
.	TRBV5-6	TRBD1	TRBJ2-7	TGTGCCAGCAGCCGTCCCGGGACAGGTCGCAACGAGCAGTACTTC	CASSRPGTGRNEQYF
.	TRBV25-1	TRBD2	TRBJ2-2	TGTGCCAGCAGAGGACTTGGACTAGCGGGAGGGCCGAAGGGGGAGCTGTTTTTT	CASRGLGLAGGPKGELFF
few	TRBV7-9	.	TRBJ1-2	TGTGCCAGCAGTCAGGGAGGCCGCGCCTATGGCTACACCTTC	CASSQGGRAYGYTF
.	TRBV5-8	TRBD2	TRBJ2-7	TGTGCCAGCAGCCAAGGTATAGCGGGATCTAGGGAGCAGTACTTC	CASSQGIAGSREQYF
.	TRBV6-5	.	TRBJ2-3	TGTGCCAGCAGTTGGGACTTCCTCGCTAGCACAGATACGCAGTATTTT	CASSWDFLASTDTQYF
.	TRBV7-9	.	TRBJ1-1	TGTGCCAGCAGCAGAGACAGGCTAACGAACACTGAAGCTTTCTTT	CASSRDRLTNTEAFF
.	TRBV29-1	TRBD1	TRBJ1-2	TGCAGCGGGACAGGGTTATCTGGCTACACCTTC	CSGTGLSGYTF
.	TRBV14	TRBD2	TRBJ2-3	TGTGCCAGCAGCCAAGGATGGGGAGGGGACGCAGATACGCAGTATTTT	CASSQGWGGDADTQYF
.	TRBV4-1	TRBD2	TRBJ2-7	TGCGCCAGCAGCCAATTGCCGGGAGGGCAACAATTCGAGCAGTACTTC	CASSQLPGGQQFEQYF
once	TRBV5-6	TRBD1	TRBJ1-1	TGTGCCAGCAGCTTTGGGACAGCCAACACTGAAGCTTTCTTT	CASSFGTANTEAFF
once	TRBV5-4	TRBD2	TRBJ2-3	TGTGCCAGCAGCTTAGCGGGAGGGCTAACAGATACGCAGTATTTT	CASSLAGGLTDTQYF
few	TRBV5-1	TRBD1	TRBJ2-2	TGCGCCAGCAGCTGGGACAGGGCCGGGGAGCTGTTTTTT	CASSWDRAGELFF
.	TRBV19	TRBD2	TRBJ2-4	TGTGCCAGTAGTTCCAATAGCGGGGGTAAAAACATTCAGTACTTC	CASSSNSGGKNIQYF
.	TRBV27	.	TRBJ1-1	TGTGCCAGCAGGCCCGTAGGTGTAGGGGACACTGAAGCTTTCTTT	CASRPVGVGDTEAFF
.	TRBV28	TRBD2	TRBJ2-7	TGTGCCAGCAGCCTTGGGACTAGCGGCTCCTACGAGCAGTACTTC	CASSLGTSGSYEQYF
.	TRBV27	TRBD1	TRBJ2-7	TGTGCCAGCAGTGCTAGGGACAGGGTTATTTACGAGCAGTACTTC	CASSARDRVIYEQYF
.	TRBV12-5	TRBD1	TRBJ2-5	TGTGCTAGTGGCCTCACCCCACAGGGGGCGAGGATGGGGGAGACCCAGTACTTC	CASGLTPQGARMGETQYF
.	TRBV19	TRBD1	TRBJ1-5	TGTGCCAGTAGTGGACAGGGGAGAATCAATCAGCCCCAGCATTTT	CASSGQGRINQPQHF
.	TRBV5-4	.	TRBJ2-6	TGTGCCAGCAGCTTGTATGGGGCCAACGTCCTGACTTTC	CASSLYGANVLTF
.	TRBV9	TRBD2	TRBJ2-5	TGTGCCAGCAGCCTAACTAGCGGGGGGGGAGAGACCCAGTACTTC	CASSLTSGGGETQYF
.	TRBV9	.	TRBJ1-3	TGTGCCAGCAGCGTAGCTGGAAGGGGGTCCACTGGAAACACCATATATTTT	CASSVAGRGSTGNTIYF
.	TRBV5-6	.	TRBJ2-5	TGTGCCAGCAGCTTGGCGTTTCGAGAGACCCAGTACTTC	CASSLAFRETQYF
once	TRBV29-1	.	TRBJ1-1	TGCAGCGTTGTTCGGGGGGGAGAGAACACTGAAGCTTTCTTT	CSVVRGGENTEAFF
.	TRBV5-6	TRBD1	TRBJ2-7	TGTGCCAGCAGCCCGCTGGGACAGGCCAGCTCCTACGAGCAGTACTTC	CASSPLGQASSYEQYF
.	TRBV15	TRBD1	TRBJ2-7	TGTGCCACCAGCAGAGAGACAGGGGCCTACGAGCAGTACTTC	CATSRETGAYEQYF
.	TRBV5-1	TRBD2	TRBJ2-7	TGCGCCAGCAGCTCTGGACTAGCGGGAAACTACGAGCAGTACTTC	CASSSGLAGNYEQYF
few	TRBV5-6	.	TRBJ1-2	TGTGCCACTGGGGGCCCGGCAGGCTACACCTTC	CATGGPAGYTF
.	TRBV30	TRBD2	TRBJ2-5	TGTGCCTGGAGTTTGGGCGGGGGTTTCCCCCGAGAGACCCAGTACTTC	CAWSLGGGFPRETQYF
.	TRBV6-6	.	TRBJ2-1	TGTGCCAGCAGTTACTCCTTAGGACTCCAGAATGAGCAGTTCTTC	CASSYSLGLQNEQFF
.	TRBV7-9	TRBD1	TRBJ1-1	TGTGCCAGCAGCTTAGGACAGGGGGCCACTGAAGCTTTCTTT	CASSLGQGATEAFF
.	TRBV2	TRBD2	TRBJ2-5	TGTGCCACGGAGGGACTAGCGGAGACCCAGTACTTC	CATEGLAETQYF
.	TRBV5-6	.	TRBJ2-5	TGTGCCAGCAGCTTAACGGCTCAGCGTGAGCAGTACTTC	CASSLTAQREQYF
once	TRBV5-1	TRBD2	TRBJ2-7	TGCGCCAGCAGCTTGCCTCCCCTAGCGGGACATGGCGAGCAGTACTTC	CASSLPPLAGHGEQYF
few	TRBV5-1	TRBD1	TRBJ1-1	TGCGCCAGCAGCGGGGACAGGGGCCCTTTAATGAACACTGAAGCTTTCTTT	CASSGDRGPLMNTEAFF
.	TRBV19	.	TRBJ1-2	TGTGCCAGTACGGGCGAGGGCTATGGCTACACCTTC	CASTGEGYGYTF
.	TRBV12-5	TRBD2	TRBJ2-5	TGTGCTAGTGGTTTAGGTCTAGCGGGAGTCCCCCAGTACTTC	CASGLGLAGVPQYF
.	TRBV6-1	.	TRBJ1-1	TGTGCCAGCAGTGCGGAGGCCTACCGGGGGAACACTGAAGCTTTCTTT	CASSAEAYRGNTEAFF
.	TRBV5-4	.	TRBJ2-2	TGTGCCAGCAGCTTTTTTGGGGCAGGGATGTCCGGGGAGCTGTTTTTT	CASSFFGAGMSGELFF
once	TRBV30	.	TRBJ2-7	TGTGCCTGGAGATCGGGGTACGAGCAGTACTTC	CAWRSGYEQYF